The clone carrying this TCR beta chain was found many times. The sample is drawn from a study of regulatory T cells in long-lasting Graves disease. Investigators prepared the TCR beta libraries by applying iRepertoire HTBI primers and Arm-PCR of CDR3 regions. One entry per CDR3 protein results from TCRdb running MiXCR on the multiplex PCR reads. Here the sample spans over 450,000 distinct CDR3 sequences, 20% to 25% being singletons. Trimming stripped 2 bases from V and 2 bases from J, with 9 bases between. Germline V gene sequence: CDR1 MNHEY, CDR2 SVGAGI. The CDR3 runs to 14 residues. The time point was: persistent/refractory GD, antithyroid drugs over 5 years with positive TRAb. With RNA extracted from PBMCs as input, the TCR library was made.

The chain couples TRBV6-5 to TRBJ2-5; D remains unclear. This sample comprised peripheral blood mononuclear cells (PBMCs), obtained when the disease was refractory, from a patient treated with antithyroid drugs. The receptor comes from a female donor with Graves disease. The chain's CDR3 is CASSYRGVQETQYF. Written as DNA, the CDR3 is TGTGCCAGCAGTTACAGAGGAGTACAAGAGACCCAGTACTTC.